This T cell receptor (beta chain) emerged from a study of Graves' ophthalmopathy and Graves' hyperthyroidism listed by TCRdb under 2018. With respect to the entire study: Peripheral blood was collected at initial diagnosis, prior to any treatment. To tell Graves' ophthalmopathy apart from Graves' hyperthyroidism, and to predict which patients would progress to ophthalmopathy, the study relied on TCR beta repertoire signatures. To explore V-J signatures that separate ophthalmopathy from hyperthyroidism, a discovery set of approximately 100 patients was enrolled, consisting of 40 to 45 with ophthalmopathy and 57 with stable hyperthyroidism. In total, 135 blood samples were TCR-sequenced: approximately 42 ophthalmopathy, approximately 75 hyperthyroidism and some 17 hyperthyroidism-to-ophthalmopathy patients. T-cell repertoires of thyroid tissue and blood were compared in over 5 hyperthyroidism patients. An independent validation cohort was composed of about 20 hyperthyroidism patients and about 17 patients who later progressed from hyperthyroidism to ophthalmopathy. After sampling, hyperthyroidism patients received methimazole starting at 30 mg daily, and ophthalmopathy patients received high-dose intravenous methylprednisolone. General study outcomes and caveats: No statistical method was used to predetermine the sample size, and group allocation was not hidden from the investigators. In validation, the model predicted ophthalmopathy progression with about 71% sensitivity and approximately 75% specificity; fewer than 15 predicted patients were CT-confirmed with GO in a median of approximately six months. The 13-signature model separated ophthalmopathy from stable hyperthyroidism with approximately 90% sensitivity and almost 84% specificity in cross-validation, and 80%/75% in the test set. Most expanded thyroid clonotypes with a frequency above 0.001 also appeared in blood, which suggests that blood repertoires may reflect the immune response in the thyroid.

This clonotype was seen a single time. No cognate antigen has been identified for it. There are no base qualities to consult, and no much larger clone falls within one base. A lone read gives weak evidence. Hyperthyroidism was defined as stable when no progression to ophthalmopathy occurred within 18 months of follow-up. Hyperthyroidism patients were newly diagnosed, with disease duration under 2 months, and aged 18 to 65 years. Patients with other autoimmune diseases, uncontrolled infections, pregnancy or lactation were excluded from the study. Diagnosis relied on clinical symptoms, serum thyroxine, TRAb, thyroid ultrasound and orbital computed tomography. Using Ficoll-Paque density gradient centrifugation, PBMCs were isolated from 10 ml of fresh peripheral blood. Trizol reagent was used to extract the total RNA, and its quality was then checked on an Agilent 2100 Bioanalyzer. For repertoire sequencing, the TCR beta CDR3 regions were amplified from RNA transcripts. A first-round RT-PCR used HTBI primers with the Qiagen OneStep RT-PCR kit, followed by a second-round multiplex PCR, size selection and purification. Libraries were sequenced paired-end with 100 bp reads on an Illumina HiSeq2000. The study's processing was this. SOAPnuke was used for read processing, and reads with adapters, uncalled bases, a mean Phred below 15, or no exact constant-primer or identifier match were discarded. High-quality paired reads were merged with COPE v1.2.5. Unique nucleotide sequences were defined as clonotypes and aligned to IMGT TRB V, D and J references using MiTCR v1.1. The analysis was limited to V-J combinations with a frequency above 0.0001, which together covered 99.2% of the repertoires. For each V-J combination, a TCR clonal expansion and chaos score was defined as F50 clonal expansion divided by the chaos observed in the TCRdist matrix. Welch's t-statistics and random forest were used to reduce the features to 10 to 15 V-J combinations, which were then used as input to a naive Bayes classifier. Thyroid-blood repertoire similarity was quantified with the Morisita-Horn index. TCRdb's own reprocessing of the public reads used fastp at Q25 and MiXCR and kept productive beta chains. Each CDR3 protein appears once, grouped with its most common genes and DNA. Here the V and J calls rest on TCRdb's processing, not on the authors' analysis. Counted in this sample were roughly 39,000 distinct CDR3 sequences; approximately 55% of them appeared once. The ten most abundant clones make up roughly 25% of the sample.

The CDR3, from cysteine to phenylalanine, totals 12 residues. Left in the record is the CDR3 DNA by itself, 36 bases read in frame from the first base. CDR1 and CDR2, looked up from the germline V gene (reference sequence), are SEHNR and FQNEAQ. At the junction V is shortened by 3 bases and J by 10 bases; bases outside the gene matches: 3. This sequence originates from an adult woman with stable Graves' hyperthyroidism. The rearranged segments are TRBV7-9 and TRBJ2-7, with 10 bases aligning to TRBD2. The sequencing input was peripheral blood. The nucleotides are TGTGCCAGCAGCTTGTCTAGCGGGAGCCAGTACTTC. This gives the protein CASSLSSGSQYF.